This T cell receptor (beta chain) was obtained from a study of early T cells in non-severe SARS-CoV-2 infection. CDR3 length equals 13 residues. V was trimmed by 5 bases and J by 4 bases, leaving 11 bases between them. Per germline, CDR1 SGHTA and CDR2 FQGNSA. This clonotype was seen a handful of times. Antigen specificity is unknown. The TCR library protocol was used to attach unique molecular identifiers. These identifiers were attached to individual cDNA molecules. TCRdb fed the 5' RACE reads into MiXCR, producing one record per CDR3 protein. Among almost 45,000 distinct CDR3 sequences listed, over 5% were seen once. Broader study findings: Missing private and CD4 specificities, VDJdb matching favored anti-spike CD8 responses.

This clonotype was obtained from an adult who was a healthcare worker with PCR-confirmed SARS-CoV-2 infection or an uninfected control (not recorded which). The chain has TRBV7-2 and TRBJ1-2, with D possibly matching TRBD1 (6 bases). Sequenced: whole blood. The CDR3 sequence is CASSIGQSYGYTF. The DNA of the CDR3 is TGTGCCAGCAGCATTGGACAGTCCTATGGCTACACCTTC.